The 27 T cell receptor beta chains reported below all come from one sample, sequenced in a study of monozygotic twins with cystic fibrosis. Data came from immunoSEQ multiplex PCR; TCRdb stores just in-frame clones and leaves some out. The table records tens of thousands of clones, more than 85% of them present only once. Sequences were obtained from blood. These receptors were obtained from a girl aged 2 to 10 with cystic fibrosis.

This clone has a single count. The chain links TRBV7-8 to TRBJ2-7, with D unresolved. The CDR3 is 12 residues long. The V gene lost 4 bases and the J gene lost 5 bases, with 9 bases spanning the gap. Per the germline V gene, CDR1 is SGHVS and CDR2 is FQNEAQ. This CDR3 is CASSSGFHEQYF. In DNA, the CDR3 is TGTGCCAGCAGCTCAGGTTTCCACGAGCAGTACTTC. The full variable domain, its missing parts supplied by reference TRBV7-8 and TRBJ2-7, is GAGVSQSPRYKVAKRGQDVALRCDPISGHVSLFWYQQALGQGPEFLTYFQNEAQLDKSGLPSDRFFAERPEGSVSTLKIQRTQQEDSAVYLCASSSGFHEQYFGPGTRLTVT.

The rearrangement joins TRBV29-1 to TRBJ2-5; weak D call: TRBD1 (6 bases). CDR3 length equals 12 residues. Germline V gene data show CDR1 as SQVTM and CDR2 as ANQGSEA. Trimming shortened V by 4 bases and J by 5 bases, and 11 bases separated the two germline ends. CDR3 loop: CSVAGVGETQYF. CDR3 in DNA: TGCAGCGTTGCAGGGGTGGGGGAGACCCAGTACTTC. The whole variable domain, remainder taken from reference TRBV29-1 and TRBJ2-5, is SAVISQKPSRDICQRGTSLTIQCQVDSQVTMMFWYRQQPGQSLTLIATANQGSEATYESGFVIDKFPISRPNLTFSTLTVSNMSPEDSSIYLCSVAGVGETQYFGPGTRLLVL.

This chain joins TRBV11-2 and TRBJ1-5; 11 bases are shared with TRBD1. Germline V gives CDR1 SGHAT, CDR2 FQNNGV. This CDR3 comprises 16 residues. The V and J ends lost 4 bases and 4 bases, in that order; junction bases with no gene match: 6. The CDR3 is CASSSTDRGRNQPQHF. In DNA, the CDR3 is TGTGCCAGCAGCTCGACGGACAGGGGGCGGAATCAGCCCCAGCATTTT.

The V and J genes are TRBV7-9 and TRBJ2-7; TRBD1 is a possible D gene (5 bases). Germline assignment: CDR1 SEHNR and CDR2 FQNEAQ (reference sequence). CDR3 length equals 14 residues. Trimming cost V 5 bases and J 3 bases, with 14 bases left between them. The CDR3 is CASSQLRGSYEQYF. Written as DNA, the CDR3 is TGTGCCAGCAGCCAGCTAAGGGGCAGCTACGAGCAGTACTTC.

The chain carries TRBV11-2 and TRBJ2-5; D might be TRBD2 (5 bases). This CDR3 has 11 amino acids. V was pared by 5 bases and J by 5 bases, with 6 bases between. Germline assignment: CDR1 SGHAT and CDR2 FQNNGV. The CDR3 DNA follows: TGTGCCAGCAGCCCGGGGGAGACCCAGTACTTC. Translating gives CASSPGETQYF.

This clone was counted only a few times. This chain joins TRBV12-5 and TRBJ1-2; D unresolved. V lost 1 base and J lost 4, with 16 bases in between. There are 16 residues in the CDR3. CDR1 is LGHNT, CDR2 FRNRAP, per germline. CDR3 residues: CASGLAVGRPLYGYTF. CDR3 bases: TGTGCTAGTGGTTTGGCGGTAGGCAGACCCCTCTATGGCTACACCTTC. The full variable domain, in which reference TRBV12-5 and TRBJ1-2 provide the parts outside the CDR3, is DARVTQTPRHKVTEMGQEVTMRCQPILGHNTVFWYRQTMMQGLELLAYFRNRAPLDDSGMPKDRFSAEMPDATLATLKIQPSEPRDSAVYFCASGLAVGRPLYGYTFGSGTRLTVV.

This CDR3 is CASSTGQGAYNEQFF. The CDR3 region has the DNA TGTGCCAGTAGTACTGGACAGGGAGCCTACAATGAGCAGTTCTTC. V and J are TRBV19 and TRBJ2-1, with TRBD1 identical over 8 bases. Trimming at V came to 4 bases and at J to 2 bases, leaving 4 bases not matched to a gene. CDR1 is LNHDA, CDR2 SQIVND, per germline (reference sequence). This CDR3 contains 15 residues.

The table lists this clone with a count of one. This chain uses TRBV30 with TRBJ1-1, with D perhaps TRBD1 (5 bases). This CDR3 is 15 amino acids long. Trimming removed 1 base from V and 6 bases from J, with 18 bases in between. The germline CDR1 and CDR2 sequences are GTSNPN and SVGIG (reference sequence). CDR3 sequence reads: CAWSESNRLVAEAFF. CDR3 nucleotides: TGTGCCTGGAGTGAAAGCAACAGGTTGGTAGCTGAAGCTTTCTTT.

This chain connects TRBV30 to TRBJ2-3, with 8 nucleotides matching TRBD1. This CDR3 has 15 residues. V lost 1 base and J lost 4; bases outside the gene matches: 7. Germline-derived CDR1 and CDR2 are GTSNPN and SVGIG (reference sequence). Written as DNA, the CDR3 is TGTGCCTGGAGTGGAGGTACAGGGGGTCCAGATACGCAGTATTTT. This sequence encodes CAWSGGTGGPDTQYF. The variable domain in full, completed from reference TRBV30 and TRBJ2-3, reads SQTIHQWPATLVQPVGSPLSLECTVEGTSNPNLYWYRQAAGRGLQLLFYSVGIGQISSEVPQNLSASRPQDRQFILSSKKLLLSDSGFYLCAWSGGTGGPDTQYFGPGTRLTVL.

The genes are TRBV4-2 and TRBJ2-7; 7 bases map to TRBD1. Germline CDR1 reads LGHNA; CDR2 reads YNFKEQ. There are 14 residues in the CDR3. Trimming at V came to 1 base and at J to 2 bases, leaving 2 bases not matched to a gene. Written as DNA, the CDR3 is TGTGCCAGCAGCCAAGCAGGGGGACCCTACGAGCAGTACTTC. It specifies CASSQAGGPYEQYF.

The rearrangement uses TRBV27 and TRBJ1-2; tentative D call: TRBD1 (6 bases). V shed 6 bases and J shed 2 bases, with 13 bases lying between them. This CDR3 comprises 14 residues. CDR1 MNHEY and CDR2 SMNVEV come from the germline V gene (reference sequence). This CDR3 is CASSRGGSNYGYTF. The CDR3 DNA follows: TGTGCCAGCAGCAGGGGCGGCTCAAACTATGGCTACACCTTC.

The J gene is TRBJ1-2, the V gene TRBV28; no reliable D call. The germline V and J ends were trimmed by 1 base and 7 bases, with 13 bases remaining between them. The CDR3 spans 14 residues. Germline assignment: CDR1 MDHEN and CDR2 SYDVKM. The CDR3 protein is CASSLSRTSVGYTF. DNA of the CDR3: TGTGCCAGCAGTTTATCCAGGACGAGCGTTGGCTACACCTTC.

This clone was detected only once. The CDR3 DNA sequence: TGTGCCAGCAGTCCTAGGCACAGGACAGGGGGATACTATGGCTACACCTTC. Encoded protein: CASSPRHRTGGYYGYTF. The chain carries TRBV27 and TRBJ1-2, with 10 bases aligning to TRBD1. V was clipped by 5 bases and J by 3 bases; unmatched bases: 12. CDR1 MNHEY and CDR2 SMNVEV come from the germline V gene (reference sequence). CDR3 length: 17 residues.

J is TRBJ1-2 and V is TRBV30; TRBD1 matches 8 bases. Trimming took 3 bases from V and 6 from J; bases not matched to a gene: 6. CDR3 size: 13 residues. Per germline, CDR1 GTSNPN and CDR2 SVGIG (reference sequence). The CDR3 region is CAWRDRARDGYTF. As DNA, the CDR3 is TGTGCCTGGAGGGACAGGGCGCGCGATGGCTACACCTTC.

The V gene is TRBV19, the J gene TRBJ1-1; a weak D match, TRBD1 (5 bases). Germline V lookup: CDR1 LNHDA, CDR2 SQIVND (reference sequence). V lost 10 bases to trimming and J lost 0 bases, with 18 bases between them. This CDR3 is 15 amino acids long. CDR3 in DNA: TGTGCCACCAAGGAAAGGACAAACATGAACACTGAAGCTTTCTTT. Its translation is CATKERTNMNTEAFF.

Points on this clone: The junction departs from the called germline gene at one end, perhaps through a read error. The chain has TRBV2 and TRBJ1-2; tentatively, D is TRBD1 (5 bases). The CDR3 totals 14 residues. Germline V CDR1 and CDR2: SNHLY, FYNNEI. The CDR3 loop is CACSGSGPNYGYTF. The CDR3, as DNA: TGTGCCTGCAGCGGGTCAGGGCCTAACTATGGCTACACCTTC. The complete variable domain, with remaining parts taken from reference TRBV2 and TRBJ1-2, reads EPEVTQTPSHQVTQMGQEVILRCVPISNHLYFYWYRQILGQKVEFLVSFYNNEISEKSEIFDDQFSVERPDGSNFTLKIRSTKLEDSAMYFCACSGSGPNYGYTFGSGTRLTVV.

The chain has TRBV11-2 and TRBJ2-3; D unresolved. The ends were cut back, 1 base at V and 1 base at J, with 3 bases in the middle. Germline CDR1 and CDR2: SGHAT and FQNNGV. The CDR3 contains 13 residues. CDR3: CASSLGGTDTQYF. Here the CDR3 DNA reads TGTGCCAGCAGCTTAGGTGGCACAGATACGCAGTATTTT. Based on the CDR3 plus reference TRBV11-2 and TRBJ2-3, the full variable domain is EAGVAQSPRYKIIEKRQSVAFWCNPISGHATLYWYQQILGQGPKLLIQFQNNGVVDDSQLPKDRFSAERLKGVDSTLKIQPAKLEDSAVYLCASSLGGTDTQYFGPGTRLTVL.

The CDR3 reads CASSRDSNSPLHF. The CDR3 DNA reads TGTGCCAGCAGCCGTGACAGTAATTCACCCCTCCACTTT. The V call is TRBV7-9, the J call TRBJ1-6; the D gene is possibly TRBD1 (5 bases). CDR3 length: 13 amino acids. Germline V CDR1 and CDR2: SEHNR, FQNEAQ (reference sequence). Trimming removed 5 bases from V and 6 bases from J, with 8 bases in between.

This chain joins TRBV30 and TRBJ1-2; 7 bases are a match to TRBD1. Unmatched junction bases numbered 2, after V lost 0 bases and J lost 7 bases. Germline CDR1 and CDR2: GTSNPN and SVGIG (reference sequence). The CDR3 is made up of 12 amino acids. The CDR3 reads CAWSVSGGGYTF. CDR3 coding DNA: TGTGCCTGGAGTGTATCAGGGGGTGGCTACACCTTC.

The gene calls are TRBV5-6 and TRBJ2-5; no clear D. CDR1 SGHDT and CDR2 YYEEEE come from the germline V gene. The length of the CDR3 is 13 residues. Trimming removed 0 bases at V and 1 base at J, with 4 bases between. The CDR3 here is CASSLGGQETQYF. The CDR3, as DNA: TGTGCCAGCAGCTTGGGAGGCCAAGAGACCCAGTACTTC. The full variable domain, completed using reference TRBV5-6 and TRBJ2-5, is DAGVTQSPTHLIKTRGQQVTLRCSPKSGHDTVSWYQQALGQGPQFIFQYYEEEERQRGNFPDRFSGHQFPNYSSELNVNALLLGDSALYLCASSLGGQETQYFGPGTRLLVL.

The gene calls are TRBV10-3 and TRBJ2-7; perhaps TRBD2 as D (6 bases). Germline-derived CDR1 and CDR2 are ENHRY and SYGVKD. With 3 bases removed from V and 2 bases from J, the gap between germline ends came to 14 bases. The CDR3 covers 15 residues. The CDR3 nucleotides are TGTGCCATCAGTGACATCGGGGGTTCCACCTACGAGCAGTACTTC. Its translation: CAISDIGGSTYEQYF.

The chain employs TRBV28 and TRBJ1-2; 9 positions match TRBD1. Trimming removed 7 bases from V and 0 bases from J; junction bases left unmatched: 9. Germline V gene data show CDR1 as MDHEN and CDR2 as SYDVKM. CDR3 length equals 16 residues. The CDR3 DNA follows: TGTGCCAGCACTCAAGGGACAGGGTTAACTAACTATGGCTACACCTTC. Amino acid sequence: CASTQGTGLTNYGYTF.

CDR3 region: CASSQDPSHPYSGNTIYF. DNA of the CDR3: TGTGCCAGCAGCCAAGACCCCAGCCACCCCTACTCTGGAAACACCATATATTTT. The gene calls are TRBV4-2 and TRBJ1-3; no definite D call. Germline CDR1 LGHNA, CDR2 YNFKEQ. V was pared by 0 bases and J by 0 bases, with 15 bases between. The CDR3 has 18 amino acids.

The chain joins TRBV19 to TRBJ1-2; 7 nucleotides agree with TRBD1. The CDR3 extends over 17 amino acids. V shed 3 bases and J 2 bases; nucleotides not matched to a gene: 12. The germline V gene encodes CDR1 LNHDA and CDR2 SQIVND (reference sequence). The CDR3 sequence: CASSIRTGGRENYGYTF. CDR3 coding DNA: TGTGCCAGTAGTATTCGGACAGGCGGTAGAGAGAACTATGGCTACACCTTC. The full variable domain, rest sourced from reference TRBV19 and TRBJ1-2, is DGGITQSPKYLFRKEGQNVTLSCEQNLNHDAMYWYRQDPGQGLRLIYYSQIVNDFQKGDIAEGYSVSREKKESFPLTVTSAQKNPTAFYLCASSIRTGGRENYGYTFGSGTRLTVV.

The chain joins TRBV4-2 to TRBJ1-4; D unclear. The CDR3 has 15 amino acids. Germline lookup yields CDR1 LGHNA and CDR2 YNFKEQ. Trimming removed 0 bases from V and 4 bases from J, with 9 bases in between. In DNA, the CDR3 is TGTGCCAGCAGCCAAGAGGGAGGGAGTAATGAAAAACTGTTTTTT. This translates into CASSQEGGSNEKLFF.

This chain joins TRBV29-1 and TRBJ2-6, with a weak D call TRBD1 (5 bases). This CDR3 is 14 amino acids long. With 2 bases removed from V and 2 bases from J, the gap between germline ends came to 7 bases. Per germline, CDR1 SQVTM and CDR2 ANQGSEA. The CDR3 DNA reads TGCAGCGTTGAAAGGGGCACTGGGGCCAACGTCCTGACTTTC. Residues: CSVERGTGANVLTF.

This chain links TRBV5-1 with TRBJ2-7, with D tentatively TRBD2 (6 bases). V was pared by 1 base and J by 0 bases, with 14 bases between. The CDR3 runs 16 residues. Germline CDR1 reads SGHRS; CDR2 reads YFSETQ. The CDR3 sequence is CASSLYIGSFSYEQYF. The CDR3 bases are TGCGCCAGCAGCTTGTATATCGGGAGTTTCTCCTACGAGCAGTACTTC.